This entry features one T cell receptor beta chain sequence. Treatment defined: preoperative locoregional IRX-2 cytokine immunotherapy. Patients received preoperative, locoregional IRX-2 cytokine immunotherapy in a phase Ib study. These data come from a study of preoperative IRX-2 immunotherapy in early breast cancer. This CDR3 is 13 amino acids long. The germline V gene has CDR1 SGDLS and CDR2 YYNGEE. J lost 11 bases, V lost 3 bases, and 9 bases had no gene match. Some clones are missing from TCRdb's copy, which holds only in-frame ones; the method was immunoSEQ multiplex PCR. The data hold almost 35,000 clones, with 90% to 95% observed a single time.

The receptor's source is a human donor with breast cancer. The sample was gathered from a patient treated with IRX-2 immunotherapy. V is TRBV9 and J is TRBJ2-7; 9 positions agree with TRBD2. The CDR3 nucleotides read TGTGCCAGCAGCGAAACTAGCGGGCCTTCGAAGTACTTC. This gives the protein CASSETSGPSKYF.